This T cell receptor beta chain emerged from a study of blood T cell repertoires in COVID-19. Per the germline V gene, CDR1 is SGDLS and CDR2 is YYNGEE. V shed 0 bases, J shed 2 bases, and the junction held 2 bases outside the gene matches. This CDR3 is built from 15 residues. This table comes from immunoSEQ multiplex PCR, and its TCRdb copy is limited to in-frame clones, with some not included. The sample yields about 97,000 clones, approximately 87% seen once. The sequencing sample was made of peripheral blood. The sequence was obtained from a human donor in a cohort sampled during active COVID-19. The chain combines TRBV9 with TRBJ1-2, with 9 bases aligning to TRBD1. The CDR3 reads CASSVGGQGNYGYTF. The CDR3, as DNA: TGTGCCAGCAGCGTAGGGGGACAGGGAAACTATGGCTACACCTTC.